The clone carrying this TCR beta chain turned up a few times. Its matching antigen is unknown. CDR1 is KGHSH and CDR2 is LQKENI in the germline V gene. This CDR3 has 14 amino acids. The V end was cut by 3 bases, the J end by 1 base, with 9 bases between. This specimen comes from a study of early T cells in non-severe SARS-CoV-2 infection. Study-wide findings and caveats: The VDJdb matching leaned toward anti-spike CD8 responses and overlooked private and CD4 specificities.

TCRdb re-called the 5' RACE reads through MiXCR, storing one row per CDR3 protein. The table lists some 52,000 distinct CDR3 sequences, 6.5% to 9% of them singletons. The receptor comes from an adult who was a healthcare worker with PCR-confirmed SARS-CoV-2 infection or an uninfected control (not recorded which). V gene TRBV18 combines with J gene TRBJ1-1; no clear D gene. Sequenced input: whole blood. In DNA form, the CDR3 reads TGTGCCAGCTCACCTGCGTGGGAGAACACTGAAGCTTTCTTT. This sequence encodes CASSPAWENTEAFF. Full variable domain (rest looked up from reference TRBV18 and TRBJ1-1): NAGVMQNPRHLVRRRGQEARLRCSPMKGHSHVYWYRQLPEEGLKFMVYLQKENIIDESGMPKERFSAEFPKEGPSILRIQQVVRGDSAAYFCASSPAWENTEAFFGQGTRLTVV.